Presented here are 19 T cell receptor beta chains from one specimen sequenced in a study of T-cell reconstitution after alpha-beta-depleted transplantation in children (dated by TCRdb to between 2015 and 2016). The library was prepared using PCR. TCRdb lists the instrument as Illumina HiSeq 2500. TCR library preparation used molecular barcoding, with unique molecular identifiers applied to normalize quantification of the TCRbeta repertoire. Using fastp trimming at Q25 and MiXCR clonotype assembly, TCRdb reanalyzed the public sequencing data and kept in-frame beta chains. CDR3 protein sequences are deduplicated, and each keeps its most common genes and DNA. In all, the sample holds fewer than 250,000 distinct CDR3 sequences, and less than 9% of those were seen once. About 6.4% of the sample goes to the ten largest clones. Explained via the paper, the treatment or condition label denotes: allogeneic hematopoietic cell transplantation with graft depleted of TCRalphabeta T cells and CD19 B cells.

Sample: PBMCs, mostly from graft donor cells, taken 180 days after TCRalphabeta/CD19-depleted stem cell transplant. All receptors derive from a male patient between 10 and 17 years old who had a stem cell transplant for acute lymphoblastic leukemia, so the T cells may come from the graft donor.

Many counts were recorded for this clonotype. The rearrangement joins TRBV9 to TRBJ2-3, with 9 bases fitting TRBD2. Germline V gene sequence: CDR1 SGDLS, CDR2 YYNGEE. The CDR3 is 15 amino acids. With V trimmed by 0 bases and J by 6 bases, 5 bases remained unmatched. The CDR3 DNA reads TGTGCCAGCAGCGTAGAGGGCGGGAGGGCCGATACGCAGTATTTT. Amino acid sequence: CASSVEGGRADTQYF.

This clonotype was seen repeatedly, ten times or more. The chain combines TRBV6-5 with TRBJ2-7, with D perhaps TRBD1 (6 bases). V lost 6 bases to trimming and J lost 3 bases, with 12 bases between them. Germline CDR1 MNHEY, CDR2 SVGAGI. This CDR3 is 13 amino acids long. The CDR3 sequence: CASSPRTVYEQYF. In DNA, the CDR3 is TGTGCCAGCAGCCCCCGGACAGTCTACGAGCAGTACTTC.

In this sample, this clonotype turned up many times. The rearrangement links TRBV29-1 to TRBJ2-2; D may be TRBD1 or TRBD2 (6 bases each). CDR1 is SQVTM, CDR2 ANQGSEA, per germline. The CDR3 totals 15 residues. Trimming cost V 7 bases and J 5 bases, with 20 bases left between them. CDR3 residues: CSAGRGWGATGELFF. The CDR3, as DNA: TGCAGCGCCGGCCGGGGGTGGGGGGCTACCGGGGAGCTGTTTTTT.

This clonotype was found many times. The chain couples TRBV12-3 or TRBV12-4 to TRBJ1-5; 7 bases fit TRBD1. V lost 6 bases and J lost 4; bases outside the gene matches: 6. This CDR3 contains 14 residues. DNA for the CDR3: TGTGCCAGCAGCCCGGACAGGCCTAATCAGCCCCAGCATTTT. This translates into CASSPDRPNQPQHF.

V usage is TRBV7-3 and J usage is TRBJ2-3, with 14 bases aligning to TRBD2. The V gene end was trimmed by 5 bases and the J gene end by 4 bases; junction bases not matched to a gene: 5. The CDR3 is made up of 16 amino acids. Germline V gene sequence: CDR1 SGHTA, CDR2 FQGTGA. The CDR3 bases are TGTGCCAGCAGCGAGGGACTAGCGGGAGCCGCAGATACGCAGTATTTT. Its translation is CASSEGLAGAADTQYF. The variable domain in full, with the rest retrieved from reference TRBV7-3 and TRBJ2-3, is GAGVSQTPSNKVTEKGKYVELRCDPISGHTALYWYRQSLGQGPEFLIYFQGTGAADDSGLPNDRFFAVRPEGSVSTLKIQRTERGDSAVYLCASSEGLAGAADTQYFGPGTRLTVL.

The sample holds many counts of this clonotype. The chain joins TRBV4-3 to TRBJ2-1; D uncertain. Between the trimmed V and J ends, which lost 1 base and 5 bases, there was a span of 9 bases. This CDR3 is built from 14 residues. From germline, CDR1 is LGHNA and CDR2 YSLEER. CDR3 region: CASSQGSLHNEQFF. Here the CDR3 DNA reads TGCGCCAGCAGCCAAGGGTCTTTGCACAATGAGCAGTTCTTC.

The chain uses TRBV20-1 and TRBJ2-1; TRBD2 agrees at 14 bases. Per the germline V gene, CDR1 is DFQATT and CDR2 is SNEGSKA (reference sequence). V dropped 1 base and J dropped 0; count of bases not matched to a gene: 5. The CDR3 consists of 18 residues. CDR3 amino acids: CSARVRTSGRSSYNEQFF. The CDR3 DNA follows: TGCAGTGCTAGAGTTCGGACTAGCGGGAGGAGCTCCTACAATGAGCAGTTCTTC.

The table lists this clonotype with many counts. The V call is TRBV29-1, the J call TRBJ2-1, with D possibly matching TRBD2 (6 bases). The CDR3 is 14 amino acids. Germline values: CDR1 SQVTM, CDR2 ANQGSEA. Trimming shortened V by 4 bases and J by 4 bases, and 14 bases separated the two germline ends. The chain's CDR3 is CSVGETSSYNEQFF. As DNA, the CDR3 is TGCAGCGTTGGGGAGACTAGTTCTTACAATGAGCAGTTCTTC.

This clonotype has a count of ten or more. The V gene is TRBV27, the J gene TRBJ1-1; tentative D call: TRBD1 (6 bases). CDR1 is MNHEY and CDR2 is SMNVEV in the germline V gene (reference sequence). V gave up 2 bases and J gave up 3 bases, with 10 bases separating them. The CDR3 consists of 14 residues. The CDR3 DNA reads TGTGCCAGCAGTTTAGGAGGGGGGGACACTGAAGCTTTCTTT. This encodes CASSLGGGDTEAFF.

This clonotype has at least ten counts. V and J are TRBV6-4 and TRBJ2-3, with D possibly matching TRBD2 (5 bases). In germline, CDR1 is MRHNA, CDR2 SNTAGT. The CDR3 consists of 12 residues. Trimming took off 11 bases at V and 1 base at J, with 10 bases between the two ends. The CDR3 DNA reads as TGTGCCGCCCGGGAAGGCACAGATACGCAGTATTTT. This sequence encodes CAAREGTDTQYF.

This clonotype was counted ten times or more. The rearrangement links TRBV9 to TRBJ2-1; TRBD2 matches 8 bases. Trimming removed 3 bases from V and 4 bases from J; junction bases left unmatched: 9. In germline, CDR1 is SGDLS, CDR2 YYNGEE. CDR3 length: 16 residues. CDR3 protein: CASSAVPAGAYNEQFF. CDR3 nucleotide sequence: TGTGCCAGCAGCGCGGTCCCAGCGGGGGCTTACAATGAGCAGTTCTTC.

Ten or more counts support this clonotype. The chain combines TRBV7-9 with TRBJ2-6; D is unresolved. Germline values: CDR1 SEHNR, CDR2 FQNEAQ (reference sequence). The CDR3 contains 15 residues. The V gene lost 1 base and the J gene lost 0 bases, with 4 bases spanning the gap. The CDR3 spells CASSLVSSGANVLTF. CDR3 nucleotides: TGTGCCAGCAGCTTAGTAAGCTCTGGGGCCAACGTCCTGACTTTC.

As regards this clonotype: A much larger clone is a single base away; this may be a read error. The V and J genes are TRBV20-1 and TRBJ2-7, with 8 bases fitting TRBD1. Germline CDR1 is DFQATT and CDR2 is SNEGSKA (reference sequence). The CDR3 totals 13 residues. The chain's CDR3 is CSASGGLSYGQYF. CDR3 nucleotide sequence: TGCAGTGCTTCAGGGGGCCTCTCCTACGGGCAGTACTTC.

This clonotype was counted many times. The J gene is TRBJ2-3, the V gene TRBV24-1; D not resolved. In germline, CDR1 is KGHDR, CDR2 SFDVKD. V lost 0 bases, J lost 4 bases, and 10 bases lay in between. This CDR3 contains 15 residues. The CDR3 coding sequence is TGTGCCACCAGTGATTTGGGGTCTAGGCCAGATACGCAGTATTTT. The encoded protein is CATSDLGSRPDTQYF.

This clonotype was seen repeatedly, ten times or more. The chain is built from TRBV5-1 and TRBJ2-3, with 8 positions matching TRBD1. Germline lookup yields CDR1 SGHRS and CDR2 YFSETQ. The CDR3 totals 15 residues. Losses at the gene ends were 3 bases for V and 1 base for J; bases not matched to a gene: 4. CDR3 nucleotide sequence: TGCGCCAGCAGCTCCGGACAGGGTTGCACAGATACGCAGTATTTT. Translating it yields CASSSGQGCTDTQYF.

The table lists this clonotype with many counts. This chain uses TRBV7-3 with TRBJ2-7, with 7 bases matching TRBD1. The V segment lost 4 bases and the J segment 5 bases; nucleotides outside the gene matches: 11. CDR1 and CDR2 from the germline V gene are SGHTA and FQGTGA. The CDR3 runs to 15 residues. CDR3 bases: TGTGCCAGCAGCTCCCCTCGGACAGGAAAGGACGAGCAGTACTTC. This sequence encodes CASSSPRTGKDEQYF.

This clonotype was counted ten times or more. The chain employs TRBV2 and TRBJ2-7, with D perhaps given as TRBD1 or TRBD2 (5 bases each). Trimming cost V 7 bases and J 3 bases, with 19 bases left between them. Per germline, CDR1 SNHLY and CDR2 FYNNEI. This CDR3 has 15 amino acids. The CDR3 bases are TGTGCCAGCATTCATCCCGGGACCGTCCGCTACGAGCAGTACTTC. This gives the protein CASIHPGTVRYEQYF.

This clonotype has a count of ten or more. The rearrangement uses TRBV20-1 and TRBJ1-2; D not certain. The CDR3 totals 12 residues. Looked up from germline, CDR1 is DFQATT and CDR2 is SNEGSKA (reference sequence). V shed 7 bases and J shed 5 bases, with 14 bases lying between them. The CDR3 protein is CSVATVGYGYTF. CDR3 sequence (DNA): TGCAGTGTCGCGACGGTCGGGTATGGCTACACCTTC.

This clonotype was picked up many times. The gene calls are TRBV7-8 and TRBJ1-5; 7 positions match TRBD1. Looked up from germline, CDR1 is SGHVS and CDR2 is FQNEAQ. The CDR3 loop spans 15 amino acids. J lost 4 bases, V lost 5 bases, and 8 bases had no gene match. CDR3 sequence reads: CASSPQGQQNQPQHF. The CDR3 nucleotides read TGTGCCAGCAGCCCCCAGGGACAGCAGAATCAGCCCCAGCATTTT.